Sequencing of this TCR beta chain was carried out in a study of shared clonotypes between healthy human individuals. The study, taken as a whole, reports: Of the naive CD4 clonotypes, around 4.9% were shared across a few donors. The diversity represented, both genetic and in exposure history, was limited by few donors.

Only in-frame clones appear in the TCRdb table, and some are missing; sequencing was by immunoSEQ multiplex PCR. The data contain 2 million to 2.5 million clones, approximately 95% of them seen just once; the ten biggest clones take up more than 0.1%. A note on this clone: Its matching antigen is unknown.

Deletions cut 2 bases from V and 6 bases from J, with 9 bases between. This CDR3 is built from 13 residues. CDR1 and CDR2 (germline): SGHRS, YFSETQ. This TCR was sampled from a man younger than 35 in good health. The V and J genes are TRBV5-1 and TRBJ1-5; D is unresolved. What was sequenced was naive CD4+ T cells sorted from blood. The subset denotes: CD45RA+ positively selected. CDR3 in DNA: TGCGCCAGCAGCTTTAACGCAGGTCAGCCCCAGCATTTT. Translated, it gives CASSFNAGQPQHF. Variable domain in full (rest from reference TRBV5-1 and TRBJ1-5): KAGVTQTPRYLIKTRGQQVTLSCSPISGHRSVSWYQQTPGQGLQFLFEYFSETQRNKGNFPGRFSGRQFSNSRSEMNVSTLELGDSALYLCASSFNAGQPQHFGDGTRLSIL.